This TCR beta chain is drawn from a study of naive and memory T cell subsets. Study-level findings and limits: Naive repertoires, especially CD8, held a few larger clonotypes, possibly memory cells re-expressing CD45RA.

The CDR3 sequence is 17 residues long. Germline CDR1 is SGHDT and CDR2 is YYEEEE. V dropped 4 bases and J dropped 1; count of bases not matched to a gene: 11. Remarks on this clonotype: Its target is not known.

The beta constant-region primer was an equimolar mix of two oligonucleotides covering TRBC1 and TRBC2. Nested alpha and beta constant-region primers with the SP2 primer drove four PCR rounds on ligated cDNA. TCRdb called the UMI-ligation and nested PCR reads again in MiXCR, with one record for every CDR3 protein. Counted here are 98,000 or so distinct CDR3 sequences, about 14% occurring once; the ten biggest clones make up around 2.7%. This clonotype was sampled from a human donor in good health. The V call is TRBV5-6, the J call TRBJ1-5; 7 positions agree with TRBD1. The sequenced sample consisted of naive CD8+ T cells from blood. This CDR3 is CASSTYYRGGSNQPQHF. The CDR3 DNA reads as TGTGCCAGCAGCACCTATTACAGGGGAGGAAGCAATCAGCCCCAGCATTTT.